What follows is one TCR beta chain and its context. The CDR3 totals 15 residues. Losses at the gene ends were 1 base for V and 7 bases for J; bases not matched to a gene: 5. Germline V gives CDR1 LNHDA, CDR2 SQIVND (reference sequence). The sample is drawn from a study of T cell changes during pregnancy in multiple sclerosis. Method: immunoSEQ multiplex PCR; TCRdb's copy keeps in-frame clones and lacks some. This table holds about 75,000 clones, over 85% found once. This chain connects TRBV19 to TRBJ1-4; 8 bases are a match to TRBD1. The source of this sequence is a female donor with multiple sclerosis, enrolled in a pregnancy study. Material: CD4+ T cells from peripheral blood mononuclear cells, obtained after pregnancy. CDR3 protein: CASSIGGTGGEKLFF. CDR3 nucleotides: TGTGCCAGTAGTATAGGTGGGACAGGCGGTGAAAAACTGTTTTTT.